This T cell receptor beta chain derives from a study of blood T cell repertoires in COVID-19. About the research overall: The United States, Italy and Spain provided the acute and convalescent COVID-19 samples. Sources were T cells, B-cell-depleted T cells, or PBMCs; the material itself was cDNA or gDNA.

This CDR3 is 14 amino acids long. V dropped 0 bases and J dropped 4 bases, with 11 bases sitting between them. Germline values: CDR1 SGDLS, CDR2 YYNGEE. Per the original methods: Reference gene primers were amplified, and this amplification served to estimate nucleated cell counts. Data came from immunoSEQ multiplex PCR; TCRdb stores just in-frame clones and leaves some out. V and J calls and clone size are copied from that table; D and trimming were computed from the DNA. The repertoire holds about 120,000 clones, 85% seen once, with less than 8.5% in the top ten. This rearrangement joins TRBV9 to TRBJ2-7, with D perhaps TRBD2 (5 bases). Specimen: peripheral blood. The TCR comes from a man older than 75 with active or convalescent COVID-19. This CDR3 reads CASSVENSGYEQYF. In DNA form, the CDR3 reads TGTGCCAGCAGCGTAGAGAACAGCGGATACGAGCAGTACTTC.